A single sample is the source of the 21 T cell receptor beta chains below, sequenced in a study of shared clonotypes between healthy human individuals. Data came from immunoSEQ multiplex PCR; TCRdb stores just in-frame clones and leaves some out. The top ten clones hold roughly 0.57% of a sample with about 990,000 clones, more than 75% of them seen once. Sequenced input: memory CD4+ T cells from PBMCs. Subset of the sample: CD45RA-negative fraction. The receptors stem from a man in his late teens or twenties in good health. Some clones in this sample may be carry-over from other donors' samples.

The CDR3 here is CASSIYTRRGSEAFF. DNA for the CDR3: TGTGCCAGCAGTATCTATACCCGGCGTGGATCTGAAGCTTTCTTT. The rearrangement uses TRBV6-5 and TRBJ1-1; D is undetermined. The CDR3 loop spans 15 amino acids. Germline-derived CDR1 and CDR2 are MNHEY and SVGAGI. The V end lost 5 bases, the J end lost 6 bases, and 19 bases lay between the germline ends.

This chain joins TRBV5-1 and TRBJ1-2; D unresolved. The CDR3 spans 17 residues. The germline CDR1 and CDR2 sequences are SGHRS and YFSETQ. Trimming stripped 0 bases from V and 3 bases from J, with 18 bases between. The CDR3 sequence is CASSLAGVRGKDYGYTF. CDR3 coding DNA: TGCGCCAGCAGCTTGGCCGGAGTCCGGGGTAAGGACTATGGCTACACCTTC.

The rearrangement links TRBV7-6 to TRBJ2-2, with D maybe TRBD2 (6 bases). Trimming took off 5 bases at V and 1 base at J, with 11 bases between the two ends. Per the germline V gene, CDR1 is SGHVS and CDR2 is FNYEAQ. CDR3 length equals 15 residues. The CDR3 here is CASSTMRENTGELFF. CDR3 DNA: TGTGCCAGCAGCACGATGCGGGAGAACACCGGGGAGCTGTTTTTT.

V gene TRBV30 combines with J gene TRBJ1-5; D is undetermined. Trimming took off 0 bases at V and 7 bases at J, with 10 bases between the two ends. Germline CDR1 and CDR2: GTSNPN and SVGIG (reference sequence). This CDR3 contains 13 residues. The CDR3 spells CAWSVSGEQPQHF. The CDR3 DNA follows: TGTGCCTGGAGTGTGTCAGGAGAGCAGCCCCAGCATTTT.

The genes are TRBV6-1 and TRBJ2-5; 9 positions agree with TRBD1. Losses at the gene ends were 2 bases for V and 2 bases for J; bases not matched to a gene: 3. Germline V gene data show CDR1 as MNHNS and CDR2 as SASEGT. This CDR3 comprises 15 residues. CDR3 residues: CASSESGTGQETQYF. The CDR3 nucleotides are TGTGCCAGCAGTGAATCGGGGACAGGGCAAGAGACCCAGTACTTC.

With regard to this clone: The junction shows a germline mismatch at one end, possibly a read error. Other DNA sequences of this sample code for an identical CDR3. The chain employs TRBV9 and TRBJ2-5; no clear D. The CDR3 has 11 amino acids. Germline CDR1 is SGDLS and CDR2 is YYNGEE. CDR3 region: CASSNQETQYF. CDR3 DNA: TGTGCCAGCAGTAACCAGGAGACCCAGTACTTC.

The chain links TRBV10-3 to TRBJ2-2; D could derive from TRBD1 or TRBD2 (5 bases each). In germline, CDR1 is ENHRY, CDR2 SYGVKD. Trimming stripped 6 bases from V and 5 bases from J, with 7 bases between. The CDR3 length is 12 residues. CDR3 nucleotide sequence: TGTGCCATCAGAGAGGGGACCGGGGAGCTGTTTTTT. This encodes CAIREGTGELFF.

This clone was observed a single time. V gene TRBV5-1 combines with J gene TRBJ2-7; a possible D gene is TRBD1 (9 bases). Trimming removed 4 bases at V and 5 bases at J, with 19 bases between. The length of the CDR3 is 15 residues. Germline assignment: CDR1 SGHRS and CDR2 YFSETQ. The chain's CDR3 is CASSRGGTGRDEQYF. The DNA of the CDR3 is TGCGCCAGCAGCCGCGGGGGGACAGGGAGAGACGAGCAGTACTTC.

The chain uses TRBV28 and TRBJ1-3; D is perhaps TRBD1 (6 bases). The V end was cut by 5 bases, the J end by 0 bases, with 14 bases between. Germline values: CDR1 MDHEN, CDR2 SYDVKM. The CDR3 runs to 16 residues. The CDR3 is CASSPVGHNSGNTIYF. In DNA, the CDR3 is TGTGCCAGCAGTCCCGTGGGACACAACTCTGGAAACACCATATATTTT.

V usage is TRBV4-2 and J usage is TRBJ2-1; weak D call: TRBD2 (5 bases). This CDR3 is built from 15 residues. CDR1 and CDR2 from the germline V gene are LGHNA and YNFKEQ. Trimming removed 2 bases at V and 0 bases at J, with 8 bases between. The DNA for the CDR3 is TGTGCCAGCAGCCAATACAGCGGCTCCTACAATGAGCAGTTCTTC. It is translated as CASSQYSGSYNEQFF.

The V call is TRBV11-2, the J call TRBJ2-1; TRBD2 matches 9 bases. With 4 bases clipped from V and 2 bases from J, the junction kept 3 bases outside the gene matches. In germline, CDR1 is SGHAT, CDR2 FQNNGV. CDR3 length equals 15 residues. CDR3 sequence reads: CASSSSGATYNEQFF. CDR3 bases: TGTGCCAGCAGCTCTAGCGGGGCAACCTACAATGAGCAGTTCTTC.

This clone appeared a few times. CDR3 DNA sequence: TGTGCCAGCAGGTCCGGGACAGGGAGATACGAGCAGTACTTC. Amino acid sequence: CASRSGTGRYEQYF. The chain links TRBV2 to TRBJ2-7; TRBD1 matches at 9 bases. The trim removed 6 bases at V and 4 bases at J, leaving 7 bases unmatched. Per the germline V gene, CDR1 is SNHLY and CDR2 is FYNNEI. The CDR3 is 14 amino acids.

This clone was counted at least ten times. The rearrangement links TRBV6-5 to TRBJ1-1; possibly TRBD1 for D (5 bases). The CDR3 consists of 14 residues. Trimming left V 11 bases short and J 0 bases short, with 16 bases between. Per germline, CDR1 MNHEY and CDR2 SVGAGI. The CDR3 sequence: CAFPRARVNTEAFF. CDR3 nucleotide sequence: TGTGCCTTTCCGAGGGCCAGGGTGAACACTGAAGCTTTCTTT.

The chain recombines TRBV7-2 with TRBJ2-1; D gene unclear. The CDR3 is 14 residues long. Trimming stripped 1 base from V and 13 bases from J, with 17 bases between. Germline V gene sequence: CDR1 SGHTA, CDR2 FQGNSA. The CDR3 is CASSLGFGYSPQFF. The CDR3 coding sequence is TGTGCCAGCAGCTTAGGGTTTGGCTATTCCCCCCAGTTCTTC.

The CDR3 DNA sequence: TGTGCCAGCAGCCCCCGGACAGGGTCTATAGCGGCCGAGCAGTACTTC. Its protein product is CASSPRTGSIAAEQYF. V usage is TRBV28 and J usage is TRBJ2-7; TRBD1 matches at 8 bases. Looked up from germline, CDR1 is MDHEN and CDR2 is SYDVKM. Trimming removed 6 bases from V and 6 bases from J; junction bases left unmatched: 16. CDR3 size: 16 residues. Supplemented by reference TRBV28 and TRBJ2-7, the full variable domain reads DVKVTQSSRYLVKRTGEKVFLECVQDMDHENMFWYRQDPGLGLRLIYFSYDVKMKEKGDIPEGYSVSREKKERFSLILESASTNQTSMYLCASSPRTGSIAAEQYFGPGTRLTVT.

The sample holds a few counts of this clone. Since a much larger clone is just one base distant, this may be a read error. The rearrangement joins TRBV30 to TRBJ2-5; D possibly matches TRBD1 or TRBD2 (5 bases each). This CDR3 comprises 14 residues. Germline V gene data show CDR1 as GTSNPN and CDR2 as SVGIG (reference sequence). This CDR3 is CAWRPGTAQETRYF. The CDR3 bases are TGTGCCTGGAGACCCGGGACCGCCCAAGAGACCCGGTACTTC. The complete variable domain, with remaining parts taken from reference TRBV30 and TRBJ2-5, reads SQTIHQWPATLVQPVGSPLSLECTVEGTSNPNLYWYRQAAGRGLQLLFYSVGIGQISSEVPQNLSASRPQDRQFILSSKKLLLSDSGFYLCAWRPGTAQETRYFGPGTRLLVL.

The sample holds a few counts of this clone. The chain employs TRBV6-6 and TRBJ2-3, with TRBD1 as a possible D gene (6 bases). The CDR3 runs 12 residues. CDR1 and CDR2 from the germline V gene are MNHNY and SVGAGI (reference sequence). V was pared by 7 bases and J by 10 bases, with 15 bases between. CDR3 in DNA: TGTGCCAGCAAACAACAGGGACCCCCGCAGTATTTT. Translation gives CASKQQGPPQYF.

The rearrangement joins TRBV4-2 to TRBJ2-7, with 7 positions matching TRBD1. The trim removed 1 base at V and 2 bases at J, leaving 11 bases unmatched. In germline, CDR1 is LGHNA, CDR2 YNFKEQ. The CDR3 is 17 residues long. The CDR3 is CASSQGEYGDSAYEQYF. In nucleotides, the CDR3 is TGTGCCAGCAGCCAAGGAGAATACGGGGACAGCGCCTACGAGCAGTACTTC.

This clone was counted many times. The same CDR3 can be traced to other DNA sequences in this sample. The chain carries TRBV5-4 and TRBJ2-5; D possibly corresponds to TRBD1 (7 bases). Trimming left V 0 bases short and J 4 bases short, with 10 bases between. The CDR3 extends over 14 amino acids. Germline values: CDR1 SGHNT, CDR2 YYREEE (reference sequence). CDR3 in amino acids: CASSLGQGGETQYF. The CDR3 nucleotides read TGTGCCAGCAGCTTGGGGCAGGGGGGAGAGACCCAGTACTTC.

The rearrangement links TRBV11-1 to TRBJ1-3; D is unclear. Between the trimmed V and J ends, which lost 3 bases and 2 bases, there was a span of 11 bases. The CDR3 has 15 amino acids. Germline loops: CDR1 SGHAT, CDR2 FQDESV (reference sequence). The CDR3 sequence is CASSFSDGPGNTIYF. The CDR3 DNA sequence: TGTGCCAGCAGCTTCTCGGACGGTCCTGGAAACACCATATATTTT.

Here the CDR3 reads CSVGQGLDTEAFF. CDR3 in DNA: TGCAGCGTGGGTCAGGGATTAGACACTGAAGCTTTCTTT. The J gene is TRBJ1-1, the V gene TRBV29-1, with D possibly being TRBD1 (5 bases). The V and J ends lost 6 bases and 3 bases respectively, with 14 bases between them. Germline V CDR1 and CDR2: SQVTM, ANQGSEA. The CDR3 extends over 13 amino acids.